The present entry profiles one TCR beta chain with its context. Under the authors' procedure: Scientists estimated how many nucleated cells there were by amplifying reference gene primers. Method: immunoSEQ multiplex PCR; TCRdb's copy keeps in-frame clones and lacks some. The DNA gave D and trimming, while V, J and clone size come from that table. Of about 55,000 clones in the sample, 75% to 95% were seen once. These data are taken from a study of blood T cell repertoires in COVID-19. V gave up 4 bases and J gave up 6 bases, with 18 bases separating them. From germline, CDR1 is SGHDN and CDR2 FVKESK. This CDR3 contains 16 residues.

The gene calls are TRBV14 and TRBJ2-2; tentatively, D is TRBD2 (6 bases). Sequenced sample: peripheral blood. The receptor's source is a human donor with active COVID-19. The donor label of this sample is uncertain. The CDR3 loop reads CASSPGTGRGAGELFF. CDR3 coding DNA: TGTGCCAGCAGCCCTGGGACTGGGAGAGGGGCCGGGGAGCTGTTTTTT.